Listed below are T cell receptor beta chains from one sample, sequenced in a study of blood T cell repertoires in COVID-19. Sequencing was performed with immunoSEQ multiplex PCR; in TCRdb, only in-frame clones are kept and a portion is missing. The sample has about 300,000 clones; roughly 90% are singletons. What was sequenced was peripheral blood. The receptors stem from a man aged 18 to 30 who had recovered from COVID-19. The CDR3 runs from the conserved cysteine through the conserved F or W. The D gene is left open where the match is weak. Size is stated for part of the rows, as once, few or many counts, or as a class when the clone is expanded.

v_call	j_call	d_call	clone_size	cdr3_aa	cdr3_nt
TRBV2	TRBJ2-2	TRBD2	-	CASRTSSGGTTGELFF	TGTGCCAGCAGGACATCTAGCGGGGGGACTACCGGGGAGCTGTTTTTT
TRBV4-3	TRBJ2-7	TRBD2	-	CASSQELAGSYEQYF	TGCGCCAGCAGCCAAGAACTAGCGGGGTCCTACGAGCAGTACTTC
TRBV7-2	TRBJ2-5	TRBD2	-	CASSLRLAGGQETQYF	TGTGCCAGCAGCTTAAGGCTAGCGGGGGGTCAAGAGACCCAGTACTTC
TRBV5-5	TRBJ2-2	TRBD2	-	CASSLERERDTGELFF	TGTGCCAGCAGCTTAGAGCGGGAGAGGGACACCGGGGAGCTGTTTTTT
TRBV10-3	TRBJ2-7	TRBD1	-	CAISETGDTAEQYF	TGTGCCATCAGTGAGACAGGGGATACTGCCGAGCAGTACTTC
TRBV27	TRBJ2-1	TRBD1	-	CASSPDRVGYNEQFF	TGTGCCAGCAGCCCTGACAGGGTGGGGTACAATGAGCAGTTCTTC
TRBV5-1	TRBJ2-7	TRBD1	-	CASSLGTGADEQYF	TGCGCCAGCAGCTTGGGGACAGGGGCGGACGAGCAGTACTTC
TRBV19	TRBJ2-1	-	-	CASSSWDGSVSYNEQFF	TGTGCCAGTAGTAGCTGGGATGGGAGCGTCTCCTACAATGAGCAGTTCTTC
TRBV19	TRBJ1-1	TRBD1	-	CASSFRQGTEAFF	TGTGCCAGTAGTTTTAGACAGGGCACTGAAGCTTTCTTT
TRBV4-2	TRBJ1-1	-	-	CASSQDFVAGEGNTEAFF	TGTGCCAGCAGCCAAGATTTCGTAGCAGGGGAGGGGAACACTGAAGCTTTCTTT
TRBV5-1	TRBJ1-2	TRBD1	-	CASSLSGTVYGYTF	TGCGCCAGCAGCTTGTCCGGGACAGTCTATGGCTACACCTTC
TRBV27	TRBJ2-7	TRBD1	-	CASSWGQTAYEQYF	TGTGCCAGCAGTTGGGGACAGACTGCCTACGAGCAGTACTTC
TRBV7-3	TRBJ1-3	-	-	CASSLTGGTGNTIYF	TGTGCCAGCAGCTTAACCGGGGGGACGGGAAACACCATATATTTT
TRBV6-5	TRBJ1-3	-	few	CASSYYFGEGNTIYF	TGTGCCAGCAGTTACTACTTCGGGGAAGGAAACACCATATATTTT
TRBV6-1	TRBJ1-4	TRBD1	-	CASSEVGTGFEKLFF	TGTGCCAGCAGTGAAGTTGGGACAGGGTTTGAAAAACTGTTTTTT
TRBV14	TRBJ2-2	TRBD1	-	CASSQEWTGRTGELFF	TGTGCCAGCAGCCAAGAATGGACAGGGAGGACCGGGGAGCTGTTTTTT